The 8 T cell receptor beta chains in this list originate from one sample, sequenced in a study of T cell clones after liver transplantation. Profiling relied on immunoSEQ multiplex PCR, and the TCRdb table lists in-frame clones only, not all of them. Of tens of thousands of clones listed, over 55% are singletons. The source was CD4+ T cells from blood, collected before liver transplant. Source of these receptors: a human donor who received a liver transplant.

This clone was observed a handful of times. The chain links TRBV10-3 to TRBJ1-1, with 7 nucleotides matching TRBD1. Germline CDR1 and CDR2: ENHRY and SYGVKD. The CDR3 is 13 amino acids. V dropped 7 bases and J dropped 1; count of bases not matched to a gene: 3. Here the CDR3 reads CAITRDRNTEAFF. The CDR3, as DNA: TGTGCCATCACAAGGGACAGGAACACTGAAGCTTTCTTT.

V is TRBV6-5 and J is TRBJ2-7; 7 nucleotides agree with TRBD2. The germline V gene encodes CDR1 MNHEY and CDR2 SVGAGI. The CDR3 is made up of 13 amino acids. Unmatched junction bases numbered 5, after V lost 6 bases and J lost 3 bases. The CDR3 DNA sequence: TGTGCCAGCAGGGGACCGGGGGGCTACGAGCAGTACTTC. Translation: CASRGPGGYEQYF.

The rearrangement uses TRBV7-8 and TRBJ2-6, with no clear D. V lost 2 bases and J 0 bases, leaving 5 bases between the germline ends. Germline values: CDR1 SGHVS, CDR2 FQNEAQ. The CDR3 extends over 15 amino acids. The CDR3 DNA reads TGTGCCAGCAGCTTAATCTACTCTGGGGCCAACGTCCTGACTTTC. Translated, it gives CASSLIYSGANVLTF.

This sequence joins TRBV6-1 and TRBJ2-7; 8 bases fit TRBD1. Germline V gives CDR1 MNHNS, CDR2 SASEGT. After removal of 8 bases from V and 6 bases from J, the junction contained 9 bases not matched to a gene. The CDR3 has 13 amino acids. CDR3 nucleotide sequence: TGTGCCAGCGCAGGACAGGGCCCTCTCGAGCAGTACTTC. The encoded protein is CASAGQGPLEQYF.

The rearrangement joins TRBV28 to TRBJ1-3; 8 bases match TRBD1. The CDR3 contains 13 residues. Per germline, CDR1 MDHEN and CDR2 SYDVKM. The trim removed 4 bases at V and 8 bases at J, leaving 4 bases unmatched. CDR3 nucleotide sequence: TGTGCCAGCAGTTCGGGACAGGAGTACACCATATATTTT. This sequence encodes CASSSGQEYTIYF. The variable domain in full, completed from reference TRBV28 and TRBJ1-3, reads DVKVTQSSRYLVKRTGEKVFLECVQDMDHENMFWYRQDPGLGLRLIYFSYDVKMKEKGDIPEGYSVSREKKERFSLILESASTNQTSMYLCASSSGQEYTIYFGEGSWLTVV.

The chain employs TRBV5-1 and TRBJ1-1, with 10 bases matching TRBD1. Germline V gives CDR1 SGHRS, CDR2 YFSETQ. V trimming: 3 bases; J trimming: 3 bases; junction bases outside the gene matches: 5. The CDR3 sequence is 15 residues long. CDR3 loop: CASSSRQGADTEAFF. CDR3 bases: TGCGCCAGCAGCTCCCGACAGGGGGCCGACACTGAAGCTTTCTTT.

The gene calls are TRBV2 and TRBJ2-6; D possibly corresponds to TRBD1 (5 bases). The CDR3 contains 15 residues. Germline CDR1 is SNHLY and CDR2 is FYNNEI. V was shortened by 2 bases and J by 5 bases, with 10 bases between the two germline ends. The CDR3 here is CASSEQGVRANVLTF. In DNA form, the CDR3 reads TGTGCCAGCAGTGAACAGGGTGTAAGGGCCAACGTCCTGACTTTC.

This clone was observed a few times. This chain links TRBV6-6 with TRBJ1-3; D uncertain. Germline-derived CDR1 and CDR2 are MNHNY and SVGAGI (reference sequence). The CDR3 is made up of 14 amino acids. Trimming took 4 bases from V and 0 from J, leaving 7 bases between them. Written as DNA, the CDR3 is TGTGCCAGCAGTTTCACTAGCTCTGGAAACACCATATATTTT. The encoded protein is CASSFTSSGNTIYF.